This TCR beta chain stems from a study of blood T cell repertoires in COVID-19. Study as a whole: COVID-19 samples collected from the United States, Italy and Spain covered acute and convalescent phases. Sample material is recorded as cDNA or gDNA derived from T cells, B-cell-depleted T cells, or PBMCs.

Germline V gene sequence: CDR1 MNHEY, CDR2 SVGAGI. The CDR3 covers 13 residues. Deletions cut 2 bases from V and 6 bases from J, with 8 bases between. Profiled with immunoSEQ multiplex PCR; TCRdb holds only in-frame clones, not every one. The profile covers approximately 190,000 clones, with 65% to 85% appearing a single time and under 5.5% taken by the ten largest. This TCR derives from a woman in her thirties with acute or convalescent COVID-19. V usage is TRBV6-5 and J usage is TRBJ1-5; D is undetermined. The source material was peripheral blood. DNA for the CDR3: TGTGCCAGCAGTTACGGCTTAACTCAGCCCCAGCATTTT. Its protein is CASSYGLTQPQHF.